This TCR beta chain was documented in a study of T cell repertoires in cytomegalovirus infection. Study-wide context: Carrying CMV and the relevant HLA type showed in public TCR beta signatures.

Study conclusions and caveats: The ex vivo response was dominated by HLA-C-restricted CMV-specific TCR beta clonotypes.

TCRdb analysed the reads with MiXCR anew, one entry per CDR3 protein. Of about 220,000 distinct CDR3 sequences detected, around 35% appear once; the ten largest clones hold approximately 60%. About this clonotype itself: Its matching antigen is unknown.

This CDR3 region has 12 residues. Trimming left V 3 bases short and J 8 bases short, with 10 bases between. Germline assignment: CDR1 SGHAT and CDR2 FQNNGV. This sequence was found in a human donor in good health (CMV status not recorded). Some clones in this sample may be carry-over from other donors' samples. Sequenced here: CD8+ T cells from cultured PBMCs, sampled from culture after CMV antigen stimulation. The rearrangement uses TRBV11-2 and TRBJ1-1; D possibly corresponds to TRBD1 (6 bases). CDR3 region: CASSFAGTEAFF. The CDR3 nucleotides read TGTGCCAGCAGCTTTGCCGGGACAGAAGCTTTCTTT. Using reference TRBV11-2 and TRBJ1-1 for the parts outside the CDR3, the full variable domain is EAGVAQSPRYKIIEKRQSVAFWCNPISGHATLYWYQQILGQGPKLLIQFQNNGVVDDSQLPKDRFSAERLKGVDSTLKIQPAKLEDSAVYLCASSFAGTEAFFGQGTRLTVV.